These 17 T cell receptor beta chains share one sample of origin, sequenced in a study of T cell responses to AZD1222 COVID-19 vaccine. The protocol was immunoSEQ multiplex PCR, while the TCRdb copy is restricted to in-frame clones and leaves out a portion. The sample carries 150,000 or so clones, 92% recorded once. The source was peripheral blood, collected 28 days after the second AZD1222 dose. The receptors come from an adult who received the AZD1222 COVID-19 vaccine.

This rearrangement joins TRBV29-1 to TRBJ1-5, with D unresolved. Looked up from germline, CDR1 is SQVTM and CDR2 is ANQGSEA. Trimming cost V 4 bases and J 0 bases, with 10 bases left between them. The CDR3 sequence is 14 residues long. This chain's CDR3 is CSVVTRNSNQPQHF. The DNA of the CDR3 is TGCAGCGTTGTAACCAGAAATAGCAATCAGCCCCAGCATTTT.

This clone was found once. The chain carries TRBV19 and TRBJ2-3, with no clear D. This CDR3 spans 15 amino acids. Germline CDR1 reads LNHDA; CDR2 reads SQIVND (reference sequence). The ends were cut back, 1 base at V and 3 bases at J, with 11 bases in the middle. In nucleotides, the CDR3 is TGTGCCAGTAGTATAGGCCCCCATCCGACAGATACGCAGTATTTT. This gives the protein CASSIGPHPTDTQYF.

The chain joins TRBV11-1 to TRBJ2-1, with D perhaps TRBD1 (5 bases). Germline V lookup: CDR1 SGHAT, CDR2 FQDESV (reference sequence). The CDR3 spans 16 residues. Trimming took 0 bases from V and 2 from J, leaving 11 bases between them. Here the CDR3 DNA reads TGTGCCAGCAGCTTAGCAGGCAGGGCCACCTACAATGAGCAGTTCTTC. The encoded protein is CASSLAGRATYNEQFF.

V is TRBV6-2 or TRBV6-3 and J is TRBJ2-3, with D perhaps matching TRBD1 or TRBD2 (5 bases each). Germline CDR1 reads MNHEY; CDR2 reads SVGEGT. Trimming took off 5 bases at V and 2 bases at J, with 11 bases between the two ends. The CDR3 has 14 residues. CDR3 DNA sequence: TGTGCCAGCAGTACGGGGCGGCTCACAGATACGCAGTATTTT. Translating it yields CASSTGRLTDTQYF.

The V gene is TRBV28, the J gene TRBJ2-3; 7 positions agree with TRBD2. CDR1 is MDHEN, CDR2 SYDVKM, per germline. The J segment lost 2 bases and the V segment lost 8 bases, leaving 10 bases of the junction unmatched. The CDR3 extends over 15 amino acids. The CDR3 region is CASRAGGLTTDTQYF. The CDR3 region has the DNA TGTGCCAGCCGAGCCGGGGGGTTGACCACAGATACGCAGTATTTT.

The CDR3 nucleotides read TGTGCCTGGACCCCCGGGGGGATAGCTATGAGCTACACCTTC. Its translation is CAWTPGGIAMSYTF. The chain employs TRBV30 and TRBJ1-2, with D possibly being TRBD1 (5 bases). With 4 bases removed from V and 9 bases from J, the gap between germline ends came to 21 bases. The CDR3 consists of 14 residues. CDR1 is GTSNPN, CDR2 SVGIG, per germline (reference sequence).

The CDR3 protein is CASSEGRAQGVEAFF. The CDR3 DNA reads as TGTGCCAGCAGTGAAGGGAGGGCGCAGGGGGTCGAAGCTTTCTTT. This chain connects TRBV2 to TRBJ1-1; 7 bases line up with TRBD1. V dropped 1 base and J dropped 8; count of bases not matched to a gene: 10. This CDR3 spans 15 amino acids. Germline V CDR1 and CDR2: SNHLY, FYNNEI. The variable domain in full, with the rest retrieved from reference TRBV2 and TRBJ1-1, is EPEVTQTPSHQVTQMGQEVILRCVPISNHLYFYWYRQILGQKVEFLVSFYNNEISEKSEIFDDQFSVERPDGSNFTLKIRSTKLEDSAMYFCASSEGRAQGVEAFFGQGTRLTVV.

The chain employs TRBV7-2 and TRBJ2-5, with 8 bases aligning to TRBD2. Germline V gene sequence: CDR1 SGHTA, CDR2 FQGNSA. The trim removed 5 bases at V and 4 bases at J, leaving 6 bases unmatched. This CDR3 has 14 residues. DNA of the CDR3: TGTGCCAGCAGCCCACTACTAGCGGTAGAGACCCAGTACTTC. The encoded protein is CASSPLLAVETQYF.

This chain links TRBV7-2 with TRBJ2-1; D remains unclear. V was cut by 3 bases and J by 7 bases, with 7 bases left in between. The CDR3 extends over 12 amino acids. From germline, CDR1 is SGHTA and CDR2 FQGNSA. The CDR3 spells CASSFWDNEQFF. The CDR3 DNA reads TGTGCCAGCAGCTTTTGGGATAATGAGCAGTTCTTC.

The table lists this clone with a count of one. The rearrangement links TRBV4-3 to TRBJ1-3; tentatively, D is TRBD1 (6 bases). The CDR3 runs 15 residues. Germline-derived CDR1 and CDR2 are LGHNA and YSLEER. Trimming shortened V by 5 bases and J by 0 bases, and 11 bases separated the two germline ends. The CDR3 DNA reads TGCGCCAGCAGCTTAACACAGGGCTCTGGAAACACCATATATTTT. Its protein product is CASSLTQGSGNTIYF.

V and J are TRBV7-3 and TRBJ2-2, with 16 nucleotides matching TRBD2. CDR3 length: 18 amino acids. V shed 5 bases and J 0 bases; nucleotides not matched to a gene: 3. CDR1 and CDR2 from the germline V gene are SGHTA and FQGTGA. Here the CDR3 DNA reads TGTGCCAGCAGCCCGGGACTAGCGGGAGGGCCGAACACCGGGGAGCTGTTTTTT. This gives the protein CASSPGLAGGPNTGELFF.

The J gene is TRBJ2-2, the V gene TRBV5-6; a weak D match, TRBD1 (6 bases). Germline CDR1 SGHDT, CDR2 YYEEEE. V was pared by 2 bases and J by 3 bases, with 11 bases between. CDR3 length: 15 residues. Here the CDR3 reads CASSLQGIHTGELFF. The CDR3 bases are TGTGCCAGCAGCTTACAGGGAATACACACCGGGGAGCTGTTTTTT. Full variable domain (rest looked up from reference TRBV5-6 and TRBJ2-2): DAGVTQSPTHLIKTRGQQVTLRCSPKSGHDTVSWYQQALGQGPQFIFQYYEEEERQRGNFPDRFSGHQFPNYSSELNVNALLLGDSALYLCASSLQGIHTGELFFGEGSRLTVL.

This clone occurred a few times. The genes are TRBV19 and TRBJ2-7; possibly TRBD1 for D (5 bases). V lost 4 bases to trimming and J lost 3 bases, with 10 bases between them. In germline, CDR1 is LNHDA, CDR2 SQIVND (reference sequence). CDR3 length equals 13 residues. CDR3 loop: CASSRTPVYEQYF. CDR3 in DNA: TGTGCCAGTAGTAGGACACCTGTCTACGAGCAGTACTTC.

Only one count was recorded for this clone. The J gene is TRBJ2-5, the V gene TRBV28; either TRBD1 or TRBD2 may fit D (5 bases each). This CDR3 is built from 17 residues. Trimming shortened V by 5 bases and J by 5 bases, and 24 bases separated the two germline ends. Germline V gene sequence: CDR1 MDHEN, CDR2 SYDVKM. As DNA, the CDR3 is TGTGCCAGCAGTCCCGGGGTCAGGGAAGTGGATCGGGAGACCCAGTACTTC. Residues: CASSPGVREVDRETQYF.

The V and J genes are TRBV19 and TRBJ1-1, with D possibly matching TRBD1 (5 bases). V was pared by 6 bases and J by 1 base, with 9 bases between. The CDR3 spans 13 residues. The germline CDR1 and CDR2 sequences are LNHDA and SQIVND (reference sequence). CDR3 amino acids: CASRGHPNTEAFF. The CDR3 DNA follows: TGTGCCAGTAGAGGACACCCGAACACTGAAGCTTTCTTT.

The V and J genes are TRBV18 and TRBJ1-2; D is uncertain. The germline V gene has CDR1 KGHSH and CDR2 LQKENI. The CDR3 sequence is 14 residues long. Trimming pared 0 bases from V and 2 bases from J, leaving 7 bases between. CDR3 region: CASSPPAGNYGYTF. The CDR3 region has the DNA TGTGCCAGCTCACCACCGGCCGGGAACTATGGCTACACCTTC.

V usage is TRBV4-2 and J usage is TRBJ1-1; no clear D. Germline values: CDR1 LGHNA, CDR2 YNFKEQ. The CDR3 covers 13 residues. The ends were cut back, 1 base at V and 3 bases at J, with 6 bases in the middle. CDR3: CASSQGPDTEAFF. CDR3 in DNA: TGTGCCAGCAGCCAAGGTCCGGACACTGAAGCTTTCTTT.